This T cell receptor (beta chain) was sequenced for a study of graft-versus-host responses after intestinal transplantation. General observations from the study: Early post-transplant HvG declines tracked with peak circulating GvH clone levels. Patients with graft-donor T cell macrochimerism had high graft-versus-host to host-versus-graft clonal ratios in allografts.

Per the germline V gene, CDR1 is MNHNS and CDR2 is SASEGT. V was clipped by 7 bases and J by 5 bases; unmatched bases: 7. The CDR3 extends over 13 amino acids. Libraries were prepared by immunoSEQ multiplex PCR; TCRdb keeps only in-frame clonotypes and omits some of them. This table has some 77,000 clones, around 92% appearing once. Worth noting for this clone: Its target is not known.

This sequence was found in a human patient who received an intestinal transplant, so some T cells may come from the graft donor. This rearrangement joins TRBV6-1 to TRBJ1-2; 7 bases line up with TRBD1. Sequencing used PBMCs, obtained 98 days after intestinal transplantation. The CDR3 coding sequence is TGTGCCAGCAAGCGGACAGGACTATATGGCTACACCTTC. This gives the protein CASKRTGLYGYTF.